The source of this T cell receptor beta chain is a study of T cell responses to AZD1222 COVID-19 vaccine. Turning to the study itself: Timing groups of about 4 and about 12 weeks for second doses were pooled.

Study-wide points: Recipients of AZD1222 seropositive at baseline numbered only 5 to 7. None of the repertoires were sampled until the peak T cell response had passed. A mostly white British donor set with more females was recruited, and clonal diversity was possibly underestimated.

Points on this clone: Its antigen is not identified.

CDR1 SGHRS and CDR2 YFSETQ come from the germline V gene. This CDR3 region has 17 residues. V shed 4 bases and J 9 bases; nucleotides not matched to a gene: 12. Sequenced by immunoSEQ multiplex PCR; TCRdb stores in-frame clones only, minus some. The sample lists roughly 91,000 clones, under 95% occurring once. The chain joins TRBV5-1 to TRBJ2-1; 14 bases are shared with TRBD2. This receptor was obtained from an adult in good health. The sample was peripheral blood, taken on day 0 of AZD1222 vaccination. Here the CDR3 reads CASSAALGTSGSTEQFF. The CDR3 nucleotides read TGCGCCAGCAGCGCAGCCCTCGGGACTAGCGGGAGCACTGAGCAGTTCTTC.